What follows is one T cell receptor beta chain and its context. This clonotype was counted a few times. The target of this receptor is not known. Base-call qualities are not available, and no considerably larger clone is one nucleotide away. The instrument given in TCRdb is Illumina HiSeq 2500. Quantitative 5'-RACE with molecular barcodes was used to prepare TCR beta libraries. As for the original processing: Disease-linked TCR variants were identified with a new computational method built on a probabilistic model of VDJ rearrangement. TCRdb itself trimmed the public reads at Q25 with fastp, ran MiXCR and retained productive beta chains. For every CDR3 protein sequence, its rows merge into one entry that carries the most common genes and DNA. TCRdb, not the original authors, processed these V and J calls. Across this sample there are about 420,000 distinct CDR3 sequences, with about 20% seen only once. The ten largest clonotypes hold around 17% of the sample.

For this chain, trimming is 5 bases at the V end and 9 bases at the J end, and the number of junction bases without a gene match is 10. CDR1 and CDR2 were assigned from the germline V gene as ENHRY and SYGVKD. Its CDR3 holds 15 amino acids, cysteine through phenylalanine. Only the CDR3 portion is preserved as DNA: 45 bases, with reading frame beginning at the first base. This entry belongs to a study of CD8 T cells in ankylosing spondylitis (dated by TCRdb to 2016 to 2017). As for the study more broadly: The study profiled T cell receptor beta repertoires in healthy donors and ankylosing spondylitis patients to find disease-linked TCR variants. In total, the full study cohort was made up of roughly 110 healthy donors and 25 or so ankylosing spondylitis patients. Peripheral blood samples were taken, and synovial fluid was additionally collected from ankylosing spondylitis patients.

Overall results and qualifications from the work: The disease-linked clones were reported to be significantly enriched in matched synovial fluid samples from ankylosing spondylitis patients. Some motif variants were previously reported in synovial fluid and blood of reactive arthritis patients, suggesting common disease-initiation mechanisms. Blood from ankylosing spondylitis patients appeared to be characterized by a TCR beta motif composed of eight highly homologous amino acid variants. The disease-linked clones showed a CD8+ phenotype and occurred at relatively low frequencies in peripheral blood.

The TCR comes from a male donor with ankylosing spondylitis. The chain is encoded by TRBV10-3 joined to TRBJ2-7, and TRBD2 matches 13 of the central bases. Sample: blood, either unsorted or a sorted T cell fraction (not recorded which). The DNA sequence is given as TGTGCCATCAGTCCATGGACTAGCGGGAGTTTCGCGCAGTACTTC. Its amino acids are CAISPWTSGSFAQYF.